This T cell receptor (beta chain) was sequenced for a study of cytomegalovirus exposure and HLA in healthy donors. Only a few counts were recorded for this clone. The antigen is unknown. 13 Jbeta primers and 60 Vbeta primers were used for the PCR. The protocol was immunoSEQ multiplex PCR, while the TCRdb copy is restricted to in-frame clones and leaves out a portion. The sample has 150,000 to 200,000 clones; 82% are singletons. Broader study findings: Later analysis suggested links between common viral pathogens and several top significant clusters.

The clonotype originates from a man aged 35-49 years in good health and CMV-seronegative. What was sequenced was PBMCs.

CDR3 sequence reads: CASSASGRADTQYF. Here the CDR3 DNA reads TGTGCCAGCAGCGCGAGCGGGAGGGCAGATACGCAGTATTTT. V gene TRBV9 combines with J gene TRBJ2-3; 10 nucleotides align to TRBD2. Trimming removed 3 bases from V and 4 bases from J; junction bases left unmatched: 2. Germline V CDR1 and CDR2: SGDLS, YYNGEE. This CDR3 comprises 14 residues.